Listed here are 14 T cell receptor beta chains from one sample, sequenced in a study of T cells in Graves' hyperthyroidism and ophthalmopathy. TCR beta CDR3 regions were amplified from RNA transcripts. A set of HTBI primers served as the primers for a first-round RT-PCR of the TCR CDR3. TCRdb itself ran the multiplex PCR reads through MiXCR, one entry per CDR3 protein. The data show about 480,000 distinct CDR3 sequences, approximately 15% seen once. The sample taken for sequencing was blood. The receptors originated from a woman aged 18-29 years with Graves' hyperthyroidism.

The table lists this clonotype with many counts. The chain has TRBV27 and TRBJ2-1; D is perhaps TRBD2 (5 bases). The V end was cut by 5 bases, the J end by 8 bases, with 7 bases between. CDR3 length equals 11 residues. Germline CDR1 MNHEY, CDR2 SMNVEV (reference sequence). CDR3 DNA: TGTGCCAGCAGTCGAGGGTATGAGCAGTTCTTC. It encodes CASSRGYEQFF.

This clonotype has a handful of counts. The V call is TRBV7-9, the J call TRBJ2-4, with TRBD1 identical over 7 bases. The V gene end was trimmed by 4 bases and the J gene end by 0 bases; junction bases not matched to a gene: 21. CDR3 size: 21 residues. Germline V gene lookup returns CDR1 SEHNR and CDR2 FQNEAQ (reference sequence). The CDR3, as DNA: TGTGCCAGCAGCTCAAAATCTTCGGCACAGGGGTCGGCAATAGCCAAAAACATTCAGTACTTC. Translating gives CASSSKSSAQGSAIAKNIQYF.

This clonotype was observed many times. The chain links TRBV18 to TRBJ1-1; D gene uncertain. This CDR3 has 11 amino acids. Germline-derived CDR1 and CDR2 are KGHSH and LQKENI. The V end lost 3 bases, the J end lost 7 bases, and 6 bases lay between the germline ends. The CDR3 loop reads CASSPRDEAFF. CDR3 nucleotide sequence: TGTGCCAGCTCACCCCGAGATGAAGCTTTCTTT.

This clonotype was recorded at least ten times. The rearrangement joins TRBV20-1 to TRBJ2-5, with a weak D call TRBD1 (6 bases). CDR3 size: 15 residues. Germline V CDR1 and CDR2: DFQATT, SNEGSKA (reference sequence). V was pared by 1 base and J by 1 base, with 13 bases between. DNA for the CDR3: TGCAGTGCTAGAGGGGGGCCAGGCATCCAAGAGACCCAGTACTTC. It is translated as CSARGGPGIQETQYF.

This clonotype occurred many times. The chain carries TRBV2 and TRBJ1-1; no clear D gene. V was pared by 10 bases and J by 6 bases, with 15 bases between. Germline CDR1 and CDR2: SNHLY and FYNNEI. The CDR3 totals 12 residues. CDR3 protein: CATSSLLSEAFF. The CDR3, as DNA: TGTGCCACCTCCTCACTTTTATCTGAAGCTTTCTTT.

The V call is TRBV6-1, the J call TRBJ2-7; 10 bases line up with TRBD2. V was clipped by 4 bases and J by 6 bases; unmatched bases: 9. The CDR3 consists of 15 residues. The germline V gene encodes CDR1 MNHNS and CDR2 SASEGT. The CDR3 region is CASSVRLAGAGEQYV. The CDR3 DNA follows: TGTGCCAGCAGTGTCCGGCTAGCGGGAGCCGGCGAGCAGTACGTC.

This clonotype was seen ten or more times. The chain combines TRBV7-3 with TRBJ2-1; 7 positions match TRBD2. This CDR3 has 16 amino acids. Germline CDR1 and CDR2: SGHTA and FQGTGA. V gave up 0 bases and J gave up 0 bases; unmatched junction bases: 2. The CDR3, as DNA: TGTGCCAGCAGCTTAACTAGCGGGTTCTCCTACAATGAGCAGTTCTTC. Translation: CASSLTSGFSYNEQFF.

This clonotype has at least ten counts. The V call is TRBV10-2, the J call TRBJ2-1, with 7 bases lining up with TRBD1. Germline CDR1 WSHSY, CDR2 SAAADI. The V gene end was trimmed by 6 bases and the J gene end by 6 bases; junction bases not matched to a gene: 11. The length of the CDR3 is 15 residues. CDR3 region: CASRRFSEGANEQFF. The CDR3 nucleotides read TGCGCCAGCAGGAGGTTTAGCGAGGGGGCCAATGAGCAGTTCTTC.

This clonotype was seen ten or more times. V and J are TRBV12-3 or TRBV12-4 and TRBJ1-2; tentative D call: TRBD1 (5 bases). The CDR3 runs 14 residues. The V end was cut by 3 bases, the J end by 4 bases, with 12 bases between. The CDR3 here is CASSLGQTVYGYTF. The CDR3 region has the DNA TGTGCCAGCAGTTTGGGGCAGACCGTCTATGGCTACACCTTC.

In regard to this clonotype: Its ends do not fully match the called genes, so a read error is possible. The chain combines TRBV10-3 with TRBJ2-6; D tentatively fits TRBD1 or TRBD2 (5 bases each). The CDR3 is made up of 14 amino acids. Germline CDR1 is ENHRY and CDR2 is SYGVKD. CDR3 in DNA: TGTGCCATCAGTTGGGAGCGTGGGGCCAACGCCCTGACTTTC. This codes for CAISWERGANALTF.

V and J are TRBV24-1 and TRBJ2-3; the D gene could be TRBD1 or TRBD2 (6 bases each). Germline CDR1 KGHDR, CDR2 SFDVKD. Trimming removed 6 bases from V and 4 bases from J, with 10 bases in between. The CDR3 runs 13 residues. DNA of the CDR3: TGTGCCACCAGTTCCGGGGGCGCAGATACGCAGTATTTT. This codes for CATSSGGADTQYF.

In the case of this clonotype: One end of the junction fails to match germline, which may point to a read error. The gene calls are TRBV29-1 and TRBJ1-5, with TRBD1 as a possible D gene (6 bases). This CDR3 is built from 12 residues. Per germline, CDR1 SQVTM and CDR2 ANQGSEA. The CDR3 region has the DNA TGCAGCGTTGGAGGGGGAGATCACCCCCAGCATTTT. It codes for CSVGGGDHPQHF.

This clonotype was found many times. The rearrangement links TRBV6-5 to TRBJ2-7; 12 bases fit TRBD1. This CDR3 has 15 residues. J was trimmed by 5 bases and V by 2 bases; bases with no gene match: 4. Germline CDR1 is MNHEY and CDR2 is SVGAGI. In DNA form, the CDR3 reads TGTGCCAGCAGTTACCGGGACAGGGGGCGCGACGAGCAGTACGTC. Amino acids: CASSYRDRGRDEQYV.

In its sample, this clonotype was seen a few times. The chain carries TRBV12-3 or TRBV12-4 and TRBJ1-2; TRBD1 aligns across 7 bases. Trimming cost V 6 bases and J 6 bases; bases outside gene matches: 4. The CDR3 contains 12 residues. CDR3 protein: CASRPTGDGYTF. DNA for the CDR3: TGTGCCAGCAGGCCCACAGGGGATGGCTACACCTTC.